Shown below are 8 T cell receptor beta chains from a single sample sequenced in a study of T cells in Graves' hyperthyroidism and ophthalmopathy. Using RNA transcripts as the source, TCR beta CDR3 regions were amplified. The HTBI primer set served for first-round RT-PCR of the TCR CDR3. A single record per CDR3 protein comes from TCRdb applying MiXCR to the multiplex PCR reads. The sample shows a few hundred thousand distinct CDR3 sequences, roughly 22% of them seen only once. Sequenced input: blood. Receptors originate from a woman in her sixties or seventies with Graves' ophthalmopathy.

This clonotype was seen at least ten times. V usage is TRBV12-3 or TRBV12-4 and J usage is TRBJ1-4; 9 nucleotides line up with TRBD1. This CDR3 has 14 residues. After removal of 6 bases from V and 7 bases from J, the junction contained 6 bases not matched to a gene. CDR3 sequence reads: CASRSGTGSEKLFF. The CDR3 DNA follows: TGTGCCAGCAGGTCCGGGACAGGGTCTGAAAAACTGTTTTTT.

This clonotype showed up just a few times. As DNA, the CDR3 is TGTGCCAGCAGGCTCTCTCTGGGGAGCACTGAAGCTTTCTTT. Translated, it gives CASRLSLGSTEAFF. The V and J genes are TRBV28 and TRBJ1-1; no clear D gene. Trimming took off 6 bases at V and 4 bases at J, with 15 bases between the two ends. Germline-derived CDR1 and CDR2 are MDHEN and SYDVKM. The CDR3 extends over 14 amino acids.

This clonotype was counted a few times. V and J are TRBV20-1 and TRBJ1-5; D unclear. Germline V CDR1 and CDR2: DFQATT, SNEGSKA (reference sequence). This CDR3 is built from 10 residues. V lost 3 bases to trimming and J lost 5 bases, with 2 bases between them. CDR3 loop: CSASDQPQHF. As DNA, the CDR3 is TGCAGTGCTAGTGATCAGCCCCAGCATTTT.

The chain carries TRBV18 and TRBJ1-6; D gene unclear. The germline V gene encodes CDR1 KGHSH and CDR2 LQKENI. Trimming removed 3 bases at V and 5 bases at J, with 11 bases between. This CDR3 has 15 amino acids. The CDR3 sequence is CASSPRMTNNSPLHF. Here the CDR3 DNA reads TGTGCCAGCTCACCTAGGATGACTAATAATTCACCCCTCCACTTT.

This clonotype has just a few counts. This chain uses TRBV12-3 or TRBV12-4 with TRBJ1-1; TRBD1 agrees at 7 bases. The CDR3 sequence is 14 residues long. Trimming took 5 bases from V and 6 from J; bases not matched to a gene: 9. CDR3 loop: CASSTGEVGPEAFF. The CDR3 nucleotides read TGTGCCAGCAGTACAGGGGAGGTCGGCCCTGAAGCTTTCTTT.

The rearrangement joins TRBV6-5 to TRBJ1-6; 7 bases line up with TRBD1. The germline gives CDR1 MNHEY, CDR2 SVGAGI. J was trimmed by 8 bases and V by 1 base; bases with no gene match: 11. The CDR3 contains 17 residues. The CDR3 protein is CASSYLLATGWHSPLHF. The CDR3 DNA follows: TGTGCCAGCAGTTACTTACTTGCGACAGGGTGGCATTCACCCCTCCACTTT.

This clonotype has a handful of counts. CDR3 coding DNA: TGTGCCAGTAGTATAGGAGGCAGGGCGCGCGGGGAGCTGTTTTTT. It translates to CASSIGGRARGELFF. The V and J genes are TRBV19 and TRBJ2-2; weak D call: TRBD1 (5 bases). CDR1 LNHDA and CDR2 SQIVND come from the germline V gene (reference sequence). CDR3 length: 15 residues. V lost 1 base and J lost 7, with 13 bases in between. Drawing the rest from reference TRBV19 and TRBJ2-2, the complete variable domain is DGGITQSPKYLFRKEGQNVTLSCEQNLNHDAMYWYRQDPGQGLRLIYYSQIVNDFQKGDIAEGYSVSREKKESFPLTVTSAQKNPTAFYLCASSIGGRARGELFFGEGSRLTVL.

The chain uses TRBV28 and TRBJ2-7; 8 bases fit TRBD2. The CDR3 sequence is 14 residues long. Germline-derived CDR1 and CDR2 are MDHEN and SYDVKM. V was clipped by 6 bases and J by 4 bases; unmatched bases: 8. CDR3 region: CASSPGRAGYEQYF. CDR3 sequence (DNA): TGTGCCAGCAGCCCCGGGAGGGCCGGTTACGAGCAGTACTTC.